This is a list of T cell receptor beta chains from one sample in a study of T cell repertoires in cytomegalovirus infection. One entry per CDR3 protein results from TCRdb running MiXCR on the reads. Of around 630,000 distinct CDR3 sequences in the sample, less than 25% were seen once. Sample: CD8+ T cells from PBMCs. These receptors were collected from a human donor in good health (CMV status not recorded). Some clones in this sample may be carry-over from other donors' samples. CDR3s include the opening cysteine and the closing phenylalanine or tryptophan. A D gene is named only where the DNA matches it firmly.

V	J	D	CDR3	DNA
TRBV12-3/TRBV12-4	TRBJ2-1	NA	CASSFRAGYNEQFF	TGTGCCAGCAGTTTCAGGGCGGGCTACAATGAGCAGTTCTTC
TRBV28	TRBJ2-5	NA	CASRLDQGRETQYF	TGTGCCAGCAGACTGGACCAAGGGAGGGAGACCCAGTACTTC
TRBV28	TRBJ1-3	NA	CVSSFDGGGWGNTIYF	TGTGTCAGCAGTTTCGACGGCGGGGGGTGGGGAAACACCATATATTTT
TRBV29-1	TRBJ1-2	NA	CSALEQGPNYGYTF	TGCAGCGCCCTAGAACAGGGCCCTAACTATGGCTACACCTTC
TRBV6-2/TRBV6-3	TRBJ2-5	TRBD2	CASRSSSGGTQETQYF	TGTGCCAGCAGATCGTCTAGCGGGGGGACACAAGAGACCCAGTACTTC
TRBV6-6	TRBJ2-3	NA	CASSTHGTSDTQYF	TGTGCCAGCAGTACCCATGGGACGTCAGATACGCAGTATTTT
TRBV3-1	TRBJ2-2	NA	CASSQQGSNTGELFF	TGTGCCAGCAGCCAGCAGGGTTCGAACACCGGGGAGCTGTTTTTT
TRBV2	TRBJ2-7	NA	CASSEGRYSYEQYF	TGTGCCAGCAGTGAAGGGCGGTACTCCTACGAGCAGTACTTC
TRBV7-6	TRBJ1-2	TRBD1	CASSLRGTGPLNYGYTF	TGTGCCAGCAGCTTAAGGGGGACAGGACCCCTAAACTATGGCTACACCTTC
TRBV19	TRBJ1-1	NA	CASIEGEAFF	TGTGCCAGTATCGAGGGGGAAGCTTTCTTT